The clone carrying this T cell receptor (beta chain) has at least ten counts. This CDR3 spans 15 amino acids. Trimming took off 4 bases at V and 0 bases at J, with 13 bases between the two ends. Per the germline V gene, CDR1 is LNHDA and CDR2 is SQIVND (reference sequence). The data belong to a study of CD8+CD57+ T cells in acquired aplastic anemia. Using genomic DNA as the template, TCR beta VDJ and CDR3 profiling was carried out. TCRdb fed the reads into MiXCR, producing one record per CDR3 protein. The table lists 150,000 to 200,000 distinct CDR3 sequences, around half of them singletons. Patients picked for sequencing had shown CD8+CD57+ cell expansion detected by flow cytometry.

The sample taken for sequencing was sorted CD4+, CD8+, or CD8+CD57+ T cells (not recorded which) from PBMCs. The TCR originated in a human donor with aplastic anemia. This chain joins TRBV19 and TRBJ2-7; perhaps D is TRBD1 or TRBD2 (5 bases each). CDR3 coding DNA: TGTGCCAGTAGTAGGGGACCGATCTACTCCTACGAGCAGTACTTC. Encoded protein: CASSRGPIYSYEQYF.